A selection of T cell receptor beta chains follows, all from one sample in a study of blood T cell repertoires in COVID-19. Clones were read by immunoSEQ multiplex PCR, and TCRdb kept only the in-frame ones, dropping some. The table includes more than 250,000 clones, approximately 89% detected once. Sequenced: PBMCs or T cells enriched from blood (not recorded which). The receptors were sampled from a woman in her forties with acute COVID-19. The CDR3 runs from the conserved cysteine through the conserved F or W. A D gene is named only where the DNA matches it firmly. Clone size is shown for a subset of rows, as once, few, many or a class of expanded clone.

v_call: TRBV13
j_call: TRBJ2-1
clone_size: once
d_call: TRBD2
cdr3_nt: TGTGCCAGCAGCTTAAAACCGACTAGCGGGAGACGGGGTGAGCAGTTCTTC
cdr3_aa: CASSLKPTSGRRGEQFF

v_call: TRBV3-1/TRBV3-2
j_call: TRBJ1-2
clone_size: -
d_call: TRBD1
cdr3_nt: TGTGCCAGCAGCCGCTACGGGACAGGGATTGCGACCTATGGCTACACCTTC
cdr3_aa: CASSRYGTGIATYGYTF

v_call: TRBV5-6
j_call: TRBJ1-5
clone_size: -
d_call: -
cdr3_nt: TGTGCCAGCAGCCACTTCTCTGGAGGCCGTAGGCAGCCCCAGCATTTT
cdr3_aa: CASSHFSGGRRQPQHF

v_call: TRBV7-8
j_call: TRBJ2-1
clone_size: -
d_call: TRBD2
cdr3_nt: TGTGCCAGCAGCTTAGGGAGACTAGCGGGGCCACTAGGGAACAATGAGCAGTTCTTC
cdr3_aa: CASSLGRLAGPLGNNEQFF

v_call: TRBV25-1
j_call: TRBJ1-1
clone_size: -
d_call: -
cdr3_nt: TGTGCCAGCAGTGAATATGCCAGGGGGAACACTGAAGCTTTCTTT
cdr3_aa: CASSEYARGNTEAFF

v_call: TRBV5-1
j_call: TRBJ2-1
clone_size: -
d_call: TRBD2
cdr3_nt: TGCGCCAGCAGCGGGAGACCGGGACAGGGACTAGCGGTCAACTCCTACAATGAGCAGTTCTTC
cdr3_aa: CASSGRPGQGLAVNSYNEQFF

v_call: TRBV4-1
j_call: TRBJ1-1
clone_size: -
d_call: -
cdr3_nt: TGCGCCAGCAGCCAAGGGAGCACTGAAGCTTTCTTT
cdr3_aa: CASSQGSTEAFF

v_call: TRBV7-8
j_call: TRBJ2-1
clone_size: few
d_call: -
cdr3_nt: TGTGCCAGCTCCCGGGAGTTGACCTACAATGAGCAGTTCTTC
cdr3_aa: CASSRELTYNEQFF

v_call: TRBV11-3
j_call: TRBJ1-3
clone_size: -
d_call: -
cdr3_nt: TGTGCCAGCAGCTTCAGTGGTGGAAACACCATATATTTT
cdr3_aa: CASSFSGGNTIYF

v_call: TRBV3-1/TRBV3-2
j_call: TRBJ2-2
clone_size: few
d_call: -
cdr3_nt: TGTGCCAGCAGCCAACTCGGGGAGCTGTTTTTT
cdr3_aa: CASSQLGELFF

v_call: TRBV5-5
j_call: TRBJ1-5
clone_size: -
d_call: TRBD1
cdr3_nt: TGTGCCAGCAGCGAATTCCGGGACAGGAGGCAGCCCCAGCATTTT
cdr3_aa: CASSEFRDRRQPQHF

v_call: TRBV10-3
j_call: TRBJ2-1
clone_size: few
d_call: TRBD2
cdr3_nt: TGTGCCATCAGTGAAGGGAGCGGGAGGAGCAATGAGCAGTTCTTC
cdr3_aa: CAISEGSGRSNEQFF

v_call: TRBV6-5
j_call: TRBJ2-1
clone_size: -
d_call: TRBD2
cdr3_nt: TGTGCCAGCACTCTCTTGGGACTAGCCTACAATGAGCAGTTCTTC
cdr3_aa: CASTLLGLAYNEQFF

v_call: TRBV5-1
j_call: TRBJ2-1
clone_size: -
d_call: TRBD2
cdr3_nt: TGCGCCAGCAGCGAGACTAGCGGGGGACCCCTTGGGCAGTTCTTC
cdr3_aa: CASSETSGGPLGQFF

v_call: TRBV10-3
j_call: TRBJ1-1
clone_size: -
d_call: -
cdr3_nt: TGTGCCATCACCGAAGGGAGCGGGAACACTGAAGCTTTCTTT
cdr3_aa: CAITEGSGNTEAFF

v_call: TRBV11-2
j_call: TRBJ2-1
clone_size: -
d_call: -
cdr3_nt: TGTGCCAGCAGCTTAGAAGGGGTTGCGGGGTCCTCCTACAATGAGCAGTTCTTC
cdr3_aa: CASSLEGVAGSSYNEQFF

v_call: TRBV7-9
j_call: TRBJ2-2
clone_size: -
d_call: TRBD2
cdr3_nt: TGTGCCAGCAGCCCGCCCTGGCGGGAGGGCCGGGACACCGGGGAGCTGTTTTTT
cdr3_aa: CASSPPWREGRDTGELFF